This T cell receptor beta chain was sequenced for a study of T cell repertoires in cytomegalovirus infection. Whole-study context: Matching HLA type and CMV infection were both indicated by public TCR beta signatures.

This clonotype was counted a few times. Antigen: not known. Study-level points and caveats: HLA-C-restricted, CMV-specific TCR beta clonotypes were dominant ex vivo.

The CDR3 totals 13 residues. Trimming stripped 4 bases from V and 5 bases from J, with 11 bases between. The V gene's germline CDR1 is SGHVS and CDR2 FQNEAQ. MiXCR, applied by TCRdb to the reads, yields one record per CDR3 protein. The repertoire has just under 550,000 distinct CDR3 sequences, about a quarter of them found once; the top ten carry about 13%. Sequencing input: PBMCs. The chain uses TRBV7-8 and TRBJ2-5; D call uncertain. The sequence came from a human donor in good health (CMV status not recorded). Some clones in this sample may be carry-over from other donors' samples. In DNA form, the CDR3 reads TGTGCCAGCAGCTCTAGGGTTGGGGAGACCCAGTACTTC. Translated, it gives CASSSRVGETQYF.